The rows below give T cell receptor beta chains drawn from one sample of a study of T cell responses to AZD1222 COVID-19 vaccine. Sequencing was performed with immunoSEQ multiplex PCR; in TCRdb, only in-frame clones are kept and a portion is missing. Among over 130,000 clones listed, roughly 90% were seen once. The sequencing used peripheral blood, collected on day 0 of AZD1222 vaccination. The receptors were sampled from an adult in good health. The CDR3 runs from the conserved cysteine through the conserved F or W. D genes are given only for firm matches. Where a row states a size, it is once, few, many or the class of an expanded clone; other rows omit it.

j_call v_call clone_size d_call cdr3_aa cdr3_nt
TRBJ2-1 TRBV9 NA NA CASSVESASGNEQFF TGTGCCAGCAGCGTAGAGTCAGCCTCGGGCAATGAGCAGTTCTTC
TRBJ1-2 TRBV10-3 NA NA CAISGVDNYGYTF TGTGCCATCAGTGGAGTAGACAACTATGGCTACACCTTC
TRBJ2-7 TRBV2 few NA CASSEARVGGIGYEQYF TGTGCCAGCAGTGAAGCCCGAGTGGGCGGGATAGGCTACGAGCAGTACTTC
TRBJ2-2 TRBV2 NA NA CASSELALNTGELFF TGTGCCAGCAGCGAGCTAGCGCTGAACACCGGGGAGCTGTTTTTT
TRBJ2-2 TRBV3-1/TRBV3-2 NA NA CASSQEGYGPGELFF TGTGCCAGCAGCCAAGAGGGGTATGGGCCCGGGGAGCTGTTTTTT
TRBJ2-2 TRBV12-3/TRBV12-4 NA NA CASGSNTGELFF TGTGCGAGTGGATCGAACACCGGGGAGCTGTTTTTT
TRBJ1-3 TRBV7-9 NA NA CASSLQVSLDTIYF TGTGCCAGCAGCTTACAGGTGTCTCTGGACACCATATATTTT
TRBJ2-7 TRBV5-1 NA NA CASRKSPGPDSYEQYF TGCGCCAGCAGAAAATCACCCGGGCCGGACTCCTACGAGCAGTACTTC
TRBJ2-3 TRBV12-5 NA TRBD1 CASGPGQGFTDTQYF TGTGCTAGTGGACCGGGACAGGGGTTCACAGATACGCAGTATTTT
TRBJ1-2 TRBV7-9 NA NA CASSLVSHLYGYTF TGTGCCAGCAGCTTAGTGTCCCACCTTTATGGCTACACCTTC
TRBJ2-7 TRBV5-8 NA NA CASSLKQGRPYEQYF TGTGCCAGCAGCTTGAAGCAGGGGAGACCCTACGAGCAGTACTTC
TRBJ1-5 TRBV4-2 NA NA CASSQDRGGINQPQHF TGTGCCAGCAGCCAAGATCGAGGCGGGATTAATCAGCCCCAGCATTTT
TRBJ2-4 TRBV7-8 NA NA CASSRADKEDIWLGKNIQYF TGTGCCAGCAGCCGAGCGGACAAGGAGGATATTTGGCTCGGCAAAAACATTCAGTACTTC
TRBJ2-1 TRBV12-5 NA NA CASGWGRAKYNEQFF TGTGCTAGTGGTTGGGGCAGGGCTAAATACAATGAGCAGTTCTTC
TRBJ1-1 TRBV19 once TRBD1 CASEPLPGQGNTEAFF TGTGCCAGCGAGCCTCTCCCCGGACAGGGAAACACTGAAGCTTTCTTT
TRBJ1-5 TRBV19 NA NA CASRTQAPLSNQPQHF TGTGCCAGTAGGACCCAGGCCCCTCTTAGCAATCAGCCCCAGCATTTT
TRBJ2-6 TRBV27 NA NA CASSPRRVGANVLTF TGTGCCAGCAGTCCCCGTCGGGTCGGGGCCAACGTCCTGACTTTC
TRBJ1-1 TRBV3-1/TRBV3-2 once NA CASSQERGVGNTEAFF TGTGCCAGCAGCCAAGAGAGGGGGGTGGGGAACACTGAAGCTTTCTTT
TRBJ1-2 TRBV29-1 NA NA CSSRDAGLGYTF TGCAGCTCCCGGGACGCGGGGCTCGGCTACACCTTC
TRBJ1-5 TRBV28 NA NA CASSLEYQPQHF TGTGCCAGCAGTCTAGAATATCAGCCCCAGCATTTT
TRBJ1-5 TRBV19 NA TRBD1 CASSLTGTGGNQPQHF TGTGCCAGTAGTTTGACCGGGACAGGGGGCAATCAGCCCCAGCATTTT
TRBJ2-7 TRBV6-5 NA NA CASRPDNQVSQYF TGTGCCAGCAGGCCCGATAATCAGGTTTCACAGTACTTC
TRBJ1-2 TRBV28 NA TRBD1 CASSPIPTGGAGYTF TGTGCCAGCAGTCCCATACCGACAGGGGGCGCGGGCTACACCTTC
TRBJ1-3 TRBV6-5 NA NA CASRTGLNTIYF TGTGCCAGCAGGACAGGTCTGAACACCATATATTTT
TRBJ2-7 TRBV25-1 once NA CASSEEGPGEQYF TGTGCCAGCAGTGAAGAGGGCCCTGGCGAGCAGTACTTC
TRBJ1-5 TRBV5-6 NA NA CASSLGGQNNQPQHF TGTGCCAGCAGCTTGGGGGGGCAGAACAATCAGCCCCAGCATTTT
TRBJ1-5 TRBV19 NA NA CASSIRRQLGQPQHF TGTGCCAGTAGTATACGCAGGCAGCTCGGTCAGCCCCAGCATTTT
TRBJ2-1 TRBV6-5 NA NA CASSPGRLSYNEQFF TGTGCCAGCAGCCCCGGTAGACTGTCCTACAATGAGCAGTTCTTC
TRBJ2-6 TRBV30 NA NA CAWRVGGANVLTF TGTGCCTGGAGGGTGGGGGGGGCCAACGTCCTGACTTTC
TRBJ2-7 TRBV11-1 NA TRBD2 CASSLETSGNYEQYF TGTGCCAGCAGCTTAGAGACTAGCGGGAACTACGAGCAGTACTTC
TRBJ2-1 TRBV7-7 NA NA CASSPLIVPSYNEQFF TGTGCTAGCAGCCCCCTAATTGTGCCTTCCTACAATGAGCAGTTCTTC
TRBJ1-1 TRBV27 NA NA CASRNPSSGASNTEAFF TGTGCCAGCAGAAACCCCTCATCAGGAGCTTCGAACACTGAAGCTTTCTTT
TRBJ2-1 TRBV5-6 NA TRBD2 CASSLESGSSYNEQFF TGTGCCAGCAGCCTAGAGAGCGGGAGTTCCTACAATGAGCAGTTCTTC
TRBJ2-1 TRBV7-3 once NA CASSLTGSRGGGEQFF TGTGCCAGCAGCTTAACGGGCAGCAGGGGGGGCGGTGAGCAGTTCTTC
TRBJ1-1 TRBV29-1 once TRBD1 CSVDRGGLNTEAFF TGCAGCGTTGACAGGGGGGGTTTGAACACTGAAGCTTTCTTT
TRBJ1-2 TRBV19 NA NA CASSLNRDRYGYTF TGTGCCAGTAGTTTAAACCGGGACCGTTATGGCTACACCTTC
TRBJ1-2 TRBV30 NA NA CAWRGGRNYGYTF TGTGCCTGGAGAGGGGGGCGCAACTATGGCTACACCTTC
TRBJ1-5 TRBV19 NA NA CASSSGSGGNQPQHF TGTGCCAGTAGTTCGGGCTCGGGTGGCAATCAGCCCCAGCATTTT
TRBJ1-6 TRBV28 NA TRBD1 CASSSWDRRDSYNSPLHF TGTGCCAGCAGTTCCTGGGACAGGAGGGACTCCTATAATTCACCCCTCCACTTT
TRBJ2-1 TRBV6-5 NA TRBD2 CASRAGGANYEQFF TGTGCCAGCAGGGCGGGAGGTGCTAATTATGAGCAGTTCTTC
TRBJ1-2 TRBV28 few NA CASSLDGNYGYTF TGTGCCAGCAGTTTAGACGGTAACTATGGCTACACCTTC
TRBJ2-7 TRBV5-1 NA NA CASSLRDGPYEQYF TGCGCCAGCAGCTTGCGCGACGGGCCCTACGAGCAGTACTTC
TRBJ2-5 TRBV19 NA NA CAKANGPPETQYF TGTGCCAAGGCGAACGGCCCTCCAGAGACCCAGTACTTC
TRBJ1-1 TRBV30 NA NA CAYKTGMNTEAFF TGTGCCTATAAAACGGGCATGAACACTGAAGCTTTCTTT
TRBJ1-6 TRBV5-1 NA NA CASSLEGRSGSPLHF TGCGCCAGCAGCTTGGAAGGACGAAGCGGTTCACCCCTCCACTTT
TRBJ1-3 TRBV7-9 NA NA CASSLASPGDTNSGNTIYF TGTGCCAGCAGCTTAGCCTCCCCAGGGGACACAAACTCTGGAAACACCATATATTTT
TRBJ2-5 TRBV6-6 NA TRBD2 CASSGLGQETQYF TGTGCCAGCAGTGGACTAGGACAAGAGACCCAGTACTTC
TRBJ1-4 TRBV7-8 NA TRBD1 CASSPRQGPVYEKLFF TGTGCCAGCAGCCCCCGACAGGGCCCGGTCTATGAAAAACTGTTTTTT
TRBJ1-1 TRBV7-3 NA NA CASSLLSVVGGNTEAFF TGTGCCAGCAGCTTACTTTCTGTTGTGGGCGGAAACACTGAAGCTTTCTTT
TRBJ2-7 TRBV7-8 NA NA CASSLLRGYEQYF TGTGCCAGCAGCCTACTAAGGGGATACGAGCAGTACTTC
TRBJ2-7 TRBV7-2 NA NA CASSLGRVYEQYF TGTGCCAGCAGCTTAGGCAGGGTCTACGAGCAGTACTTC
TRBJ2-7 TRBV6-5 NA NA CASSTRADYEQYF TGTGCCAGCAGTACCCGGGCCGACTACGAGCAGTACTTC
TRBJ2-1 TRBV3-1/TRBV3-2 NA NA CASSQGGPYNEQFF TGTGCCAGCAGCCAAGGGGGCCCCTACAATGAGCAGTTCTTC
TRBJ2-5 TRBV14 NA NA CASSQELREETQYF TGTGCCAGCAGCCAAGAGCTGAGGGAAGAGACCCAGTACTTC
TRBJ2-7 TRBV11-2 NA NA CASSPRPGFSYEQYF TGTGCCAGCAGCCCAAGGCCGGGTTTCTCCTACGAGCAGTACTTC
TRBJ1-1 TRBV5-1 NA NA CASSFGTSDLEAFF TGCGCCAGCAGCTTCGGGACCTCGGACCTGGAAGCTTTCTTT
TRBJ1-2 TRBV29-1 NA NA CSVAIPSFNYGYTF TGCAGCGTTGCAATTCCCTCATTTAACTATGGCTACACCTTC
TRBJ2-7 TRBV6-2/TRBV6-3 once TRBD2 CASSWISGRPGEQYF TGTGCCAGCAGTTGGATCAGCGGGAGGCCTGGCGAGCAGTACTTC
TRBJ2-3 TRBV3-1/TRBV3-2 NA NA CASSHRPFSSTDTQYF TGTGCCAGCAGCCACAGGCCATTTTCTAGCACAGATACGCAGTATTTT
TRBJ2-1 TRBV4-1 NA TRBD2 CASSHQLAVSYNEQFF TGCGCCAGCAGCCACCAACTAGCGGTCTCCTACAATGAGCAGTTCTTC